The present entry profiles one T cell receptor (beta chain) with its context. The data stem from a study of blood T cell repertoires in COVID-19. The V end lost 4 bases, the J end lost 1 base, and 19 bases lay between the germline ends. This CDR3 has 17 residues. Germline V gene data show CDR1 as ENHRY and CDR2 as SYGVKD. Profiled with immunoSEQ multiplex PCR; TCRdb holds only in-frame clones, not every one. The table includes 180,000 or so clones, 81% detected once. The sample consisted of peripheral blood. This TCR was sampled from a woman between 40 and 55 years old with COVID-19, enrolled during active disease. The chain recombines TRBV10-3 with TRBJ2-5, with D tentatively TRBD2 (5 bases). Here the CDR3 reads CAISASGGFFSQETQYF. CDR3 nucleotide sequence: TGTGCCATCAGTGCCAGCGGAGGATTTTTTTCCCAAGAGACCCAGTACTTC.